This T cell receptor (beta chain) was captured in a study of cytomegalovirus exposure and HLA in healthy donors. Points from the study as a whole: The authors assumed roughly uniform sequencing depth across donors for presence/absence analyses. Fewer N-insertions than the roughly 670-donor mean were reportedly shown by an Asian-associated ancestry cluster in a later analysis.

About this clone itself: Its antigen is currently unknown.

The primer mix had 60 Vbeta and 13 Jbeta primers. Sequenced by immunoSEQ multiplex PCR; TCRdb stores in-frame clones only, minus some. Counted here are tens of thousands of clones, around 81% occurring once; the ten biggest clones make up over 6%. This receptor was taken from a man aged 50 to 59 in good health and CMV-seronegative. Sequencing was done on a sample of PBMCs.

The CDR3 nucleotides are TGTGCCAGCAGTGGGGGGTCCTACGAGCAGTACTTC. Amino acid sequence: CASSGGSYEQYF. The chain couples TRBV6-6 to TRBJ2-7; TRBD2 might be the D (6 bases). The CDR3 sequence is 12 residues long. The germline V gene encodes CDR1 MNHNY and CDR2 SVGAGI (reference sequence). Trimming left V 5 bases short and J 1 base short, with 6 bases between.